Listed here are 12 T cell receptor beta chains from one sample, sequenced in a study of CD8 T cells in Susac syndrome. Reverse transcription of 0.5 to 1 ug RNA used random hexamers. From the immunoSEQ multiplex PCR reads, TCRdb called clonotypes with MiXCR, one entry per CDR3 protein. The sample holds roughly 130,000 distinct CDR3 sequences, around 94% seen once. The specimen sequenced was CD4+ T cells from PBMCs. The receptors originated from a human donor with multiple sclerosis.

The chain couples TRBV7-8 to TRBJ2-7; D is unresolved. Trimming left V 5 bases short and J 3 bases short, with 20 bases between. The germline V gene has CDR1 SGHVS and CDR2 FQNEAQ. The CDR3 loop spans 16 amino acids. The CDR3 is CASSPLSSTFLYEQYF. The CDR3 bases are TGTGCCAGCAGCCCCTTGTCCTCAACCTTCCTCTACGAGCAGTACTTC.

This chain connects TRBV13 to TRBJ2-7; D uncertain. The V gene lost 8 bases and the J gene lost 0 bases, with 14 bases spanning the gap. This CDR3 comprises 14 residues. Germline values: CDR1 PRHDT, CDR2 FYEKMQ (reference sequence). The CDR3 nucleotides are TGTGCCAGCCGACGGACGGCAAGCTCCTACGAGCAGTACTTC. Protein: CASRRTASSYEQYF.

The chain employs TRBV30 and TRBJ1-1; D is perhaps TRBD1 (6 bases). This CDR3 has 14 residues. The germline gives CDR1 GTSNPN, CDR2 SVGIG (reference sequence). Trimming took 4 bases from V and 4 from J, leaving 16 bases between them. The CDR3, as DNA: TGTGCCTGGAAACAGGGTGCACTGGGCACTGAAGCTTTCTTT. As protein: CAWKQGALGTEAFF.

V and J are TRBV5-1 and TRBJ2-2; D is undetermined. V dropped 7 bases and J dropped 5 bases, with 15 bases sitting between them. This CDR3 spans 14 amino acids. Germline V gene sequence: CDR1 SGHRS, CDR2 YFSETQ. The CDR3 reads CASSKAGHTGELFF. The CDR3 nucleotides are TGCGCCAGCTCAAAGGCAGGTCATACCGGGGAGCTGTTTTTT. The full variable domain, with the rest looked up from reference TRBV5-1 and TRBJ2-2, is KAGVTQTPRYLIKTRGQQVTLSCSPISGHRSVSWYQQTPGQGLQFLFEYFSETQRNKGNFPGRFSGRQFSNSRSEMNVSTLELGDSALYLCASSKAGHTGELFFGEGSRLTVL.

The V and J genes are TRBV5-1 and TRBJ2-3, with D unclear. The germline V gene has CDR1 SGHRS and CDR2 YFSETQ. V lost 7 bases, J lost 2 bases, and 17 bases lay in between. This CDR3 contains 15 residues. Here the CDR3 reads CASRKTMSYTDTQYF. CDR3 DNA: TGCGCCAGCCGAAAGACGATGAGCTACACAGATACGCAGTATTTT.

CDR3: CASSVSQFADGYTF. In DNA, the CDR3 is TGTGCCAGCAGCGTATCTCAGTTTGCGGATGGCTACACCTTC. The chain carries TRBV7-9 and TRBJ1-2; D call uncertain. V was trimmed by 5 bases and J by 6 bases, leaving 16 bases between them. Germline V gene sequence: CDR1 SEHNR, CDR2 FQNEAQ (reference sequence). This CDR3 is built from 14 residues.

The rearrangement joins TRBV7-2 to TRBJ2-7, with D hard to call. CDR1 is SGHTA and CDR2 is FQGNSA in the germline V gene. V lost 5 bases, J lost 4 bases, and 9 bases lay in between. The CDR3 runs to 12 residues. CDR3 sequence (DNA): TGTGCCAGCAGCCAAAGTGGTTACGAGCAGTACTTC. It encodes CASSQSGYEQYF. Complete variable domain (other parts from reference TRBV7-2 and TRBJ2-7): GAGVSQSPSNKVTEKGKDVELRCDPISGHTALYWYRQSLGQGLEFLIYFQGNSAPDKSGLPSDRFSAERTGGSVSTLTIQRTQQEDSAVYLCASSQSGYEQYFGPGTRLTVT.

This chain joins TRBV29-1 and TRBJ2-3; 13 bases line up with TRBD2. Germline loops: CDR1 SQVTM, CDR2 ANQGSEA. The V gene end was trimmed by 6 bases and the J gene end by 7 bases; junction bases not matched to a gene: 10. This CDR3 comprises 15 residues. In DNA, the CDR3 is TGCAGCGTGGCATTGACTAGCGGGGGGCCTTATACGCAGTATTTT. Translated: CSVALTSGGPYTQYF.

This chain uses TRBV27 with TRBJ1-2; 12 bases fit TRBD1. The J segment lost 5 bases and the V segment lost 6 bases, leaving 4 bases of the junction unmatched. In germline, CDR1 is MNHEY, CDR2 SMNVEV (reference sequence). This CDR3 is 14 amino acids long. The CDR3 sequence is CASRPGQGAYGYTF. In nucleotides, the CDR3 is TGTGCCAGCAGACCGGGACAGGGGGCGTATGGCTACACCTTC.

The gene calls are TRBV4-1 and TRBJ2-2; 7 positions agree with TRBD1. CDR1 MGHRA and CDR2 YSYEKL come from the germline V gene. The trim removed 3 bases at V and 1 base at J, leaving 11 bases unmatched. The CDR3 has 18 amino acids. CDR3 sequence (DNA): TGCGCCAGCAGCCATCGCTATTTGGGACAGAAGAACACCGGGGAGCTGTTTTTT. Translating gives CASSHRYLGQKNTGELFF.

The CDR3 DNA sequence: TGCGCCAGCAGCTTGGTTGAGAGGGGTATTTACGAGCAGTACTTC. It translates to CASSLVERGIYEQYF. J is TRBJ2-7 and V is TRBV5-1; D is possibly TRBD1 or TRBD2 (5 bases each). V lost 0 bases, J lost 4 bases, and 14 bases lay in between. Germline CDR1 and CDR2: SGHRS and YFSETQ. The CDR3 covers 15 residues.

The genes are TRBV12-3 or TRBV12-4 and TRBJ2-1; D gene ambiguous. V was clipped by 4 bases and J by 0 bases, with 16 bases between them. The CDR3 covers 17 residues. CDR3 DNA: TGTGCCAGCAGTTCTTTCACGTCGCCGAGCTCCTACAATGAGCAGTTCTTC. Protein: CASSSFTSPSSYNEQFF.